Listed below are T cell receptor beta chains from one sample, sequenced in a study of radiotherapy plus CTLA-4 blockade in lung cancer. Here immunoSEQ multiplex PCR was the method, and the copy in TCRdb shows in-frame clones only, minus some. The sample includes around 45,000 clones, around 77% of them seen just once. This specimen consisted of peripheral blood, obtained from a patient treated with radiotherapy plus ipilimumab. The receptor source for this set is a human donor with non-small cell lung cancer who had stable disease on radiotherapy plus ipilimumab. Each CDR3 is given with its conserved first and last residue. The D gene is left open where the match is weak. The size of a clone is reported for some rows only, either as once, few or many, or as a class for expanded clones.

>.|.|TRBV7-9|TRBJ2-7
TGTGCCAGCAGCTTATCGACAGGTGTCGGCGAGCAGTACTTC
CASSLSTGVGEQYF
>.|TRBD1|TRBV4-3|TRBJ2-3
TGCGCCAGCAGCCTTTTACCGGGACAGGTGGTAGATACGCAGTATTTT
CASSLLPGQVVDTQYF
>.|.|TRBV10-1|TRBJ1-4
TGCGCCAGCAGGGGGGTTAATGAAAAACTGTTTTTT
CASRGVNEKLFF
>few|TRBD2|TRBV28|TRBJ2-3
TGTGCCAGCAGTGGGACTAGCGGGGGGGCTAGCACAGATACGCAGTATTTT
CASSGTSGGASTDTQYF
>.|TRBD2|TRBV30|TRBJ2-3
TGTGCCGGTGAACTAGCGGCCACAGATACGCAGTATTTT
CAGELAATDTQYF
>.|.|TRBV6-6|TRBJ1-5
TGTGCCAGCAACCCGGGAAATCAGCCCCAGCATTTT
CASNPGNQPQHF
>.|.|TRBV18|TRBJ1-1
TGTGCCAGCTCACCCCGGTGGGGATTGAACACTGAAGCTTTCTTT
CASSPRWGLNTEAFF
>.|TRBD1|TRBV28|TRBJ1-1
TGTGCCAGCAGTTTGATACAGGGGGCGTGGGTCACTGAAGCTTTCTTT
CASSLIQGAWVTEAFF
>.|TRBD1|TRBV5-6|TRBJ2-3
TGTGCCAGCAGCCCCGCGACAGGGGCAGATACGCAGTATTTT
CASSPATGADTQYF
>.|.|TRBV7-2|TRBJ2-6
TGTGCCAGCCGCCATCAAGATACTATCTCTGGGGCCAACGTCCTGACTTTC
CASRHQDTISGANVLTF
>few|.|TRBV28|TRBJ2-1
TGTGCCAGCAGTTTCGCTGGGGCGGGGTACAATGAGCAGTTCTTC
CASSFAGAGYNEQFF
>once|.|TRBV7-2|TRBJ2-4
TGTGCCAGCAGCTCTGGACAGAAAAACATTCAGTACTTC
CASSSGQKNIQYF
>.|TRBD1|TRBV6-6|TRBJ1-5
TGTGCCAGCAGTTCCTACGGGACAGGGGGCAATCAGCCCCAGCATTTT
CASSSYGTGGNQPQHF